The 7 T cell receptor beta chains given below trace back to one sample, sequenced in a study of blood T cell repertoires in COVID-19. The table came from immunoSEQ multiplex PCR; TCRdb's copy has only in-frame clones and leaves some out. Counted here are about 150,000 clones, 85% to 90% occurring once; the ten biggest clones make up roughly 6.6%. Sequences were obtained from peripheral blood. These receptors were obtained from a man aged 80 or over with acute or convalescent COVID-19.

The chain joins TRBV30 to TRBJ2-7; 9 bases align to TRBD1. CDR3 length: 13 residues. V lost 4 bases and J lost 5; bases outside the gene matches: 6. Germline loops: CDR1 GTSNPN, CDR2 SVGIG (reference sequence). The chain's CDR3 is CAWTGTGLNEQYF. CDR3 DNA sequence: TGTGCCTGGACCGGGACAGGGTTGAACGAGCAGTACTTC.

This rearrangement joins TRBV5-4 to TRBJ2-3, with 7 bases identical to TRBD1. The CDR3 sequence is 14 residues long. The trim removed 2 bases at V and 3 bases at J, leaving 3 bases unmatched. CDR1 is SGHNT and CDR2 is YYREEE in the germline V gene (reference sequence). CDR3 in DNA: TGTGCCAGCAGCTTAACAGGGGTGACAGATACGCAGTATTTT. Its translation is CASSLTGVTDTQYF. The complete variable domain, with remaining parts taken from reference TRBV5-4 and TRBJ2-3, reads ETGVTQSPTHLIKTRGQQVTLRCSSQSGHNTVSWYQQALGQGPQFIFQYYREEENGRGNFPPRFSGLQFPNYSSELNVNALELDDSALYLCASSLTGVTDTQYFGPGTRLTVL.

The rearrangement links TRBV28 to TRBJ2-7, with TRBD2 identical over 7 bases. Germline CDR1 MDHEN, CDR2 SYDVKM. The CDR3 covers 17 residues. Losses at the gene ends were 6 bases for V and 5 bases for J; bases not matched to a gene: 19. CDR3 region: CASSTRWGISGGNEQYF. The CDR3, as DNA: TGTGCCAGCAGCACCCGCTGGGGGATATCGGGGGGAAACGAGCAGTACTTC. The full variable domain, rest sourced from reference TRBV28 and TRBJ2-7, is DVKVTQSSRYLVKRTGEKVFLECVQDMDHENMFWYRQDPGLGLRLIYFSYDVKMKEKGDIPEGYSVSREKKERFSLILESASTNQTSMYLCASSTRWGISGGNEQYFGPGTRLTVT.

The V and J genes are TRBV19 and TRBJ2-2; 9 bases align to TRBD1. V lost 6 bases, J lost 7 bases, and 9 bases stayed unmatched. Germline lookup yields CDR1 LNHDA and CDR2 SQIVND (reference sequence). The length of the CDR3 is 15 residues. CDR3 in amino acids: CASRETDRGNGELFF. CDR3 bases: TGTGCCAGTAGGGAAACGGACAGGGGAAACGGGGAGCTGTTTTTT.

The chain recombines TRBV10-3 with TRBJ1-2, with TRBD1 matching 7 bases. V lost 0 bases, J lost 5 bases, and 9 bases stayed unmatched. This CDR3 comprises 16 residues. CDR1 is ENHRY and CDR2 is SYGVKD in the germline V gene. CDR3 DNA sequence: TGTGCCATCAGTGAGTCTGGCCTACAGGGGAGGTATGGCTACACCTTC. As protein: CAISESGLQGRYGYTF.

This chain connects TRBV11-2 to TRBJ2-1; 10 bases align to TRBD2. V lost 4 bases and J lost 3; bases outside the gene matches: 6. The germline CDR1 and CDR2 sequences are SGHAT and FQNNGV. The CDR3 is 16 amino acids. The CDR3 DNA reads TGTGCCAGCAGCTCCCGGACTAGCGGCAGCTACAATGAGCAGTTCTTC. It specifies CASSSRTSGSYNEQFF. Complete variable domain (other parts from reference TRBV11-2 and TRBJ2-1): EAGVAQSPRYKIIEKRQSVAFWCNPISGHATLYWYQQILGQGPKLLIQFQNNGVVDDSQLPKDRFSAERLKGVDSTLKIQPAKLEDSAVYLCASSSRTSGSYNEQFFGPGTRLTVL.

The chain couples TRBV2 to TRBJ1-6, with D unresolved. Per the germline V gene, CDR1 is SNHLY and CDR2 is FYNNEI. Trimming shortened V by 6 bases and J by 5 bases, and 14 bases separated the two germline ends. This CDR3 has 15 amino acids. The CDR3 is CASRGEGVNNSPLHF. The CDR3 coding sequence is TGTGCCAGCAGGGGTGAGGGTGTCAATAATTCACCCCTCCACTTT.